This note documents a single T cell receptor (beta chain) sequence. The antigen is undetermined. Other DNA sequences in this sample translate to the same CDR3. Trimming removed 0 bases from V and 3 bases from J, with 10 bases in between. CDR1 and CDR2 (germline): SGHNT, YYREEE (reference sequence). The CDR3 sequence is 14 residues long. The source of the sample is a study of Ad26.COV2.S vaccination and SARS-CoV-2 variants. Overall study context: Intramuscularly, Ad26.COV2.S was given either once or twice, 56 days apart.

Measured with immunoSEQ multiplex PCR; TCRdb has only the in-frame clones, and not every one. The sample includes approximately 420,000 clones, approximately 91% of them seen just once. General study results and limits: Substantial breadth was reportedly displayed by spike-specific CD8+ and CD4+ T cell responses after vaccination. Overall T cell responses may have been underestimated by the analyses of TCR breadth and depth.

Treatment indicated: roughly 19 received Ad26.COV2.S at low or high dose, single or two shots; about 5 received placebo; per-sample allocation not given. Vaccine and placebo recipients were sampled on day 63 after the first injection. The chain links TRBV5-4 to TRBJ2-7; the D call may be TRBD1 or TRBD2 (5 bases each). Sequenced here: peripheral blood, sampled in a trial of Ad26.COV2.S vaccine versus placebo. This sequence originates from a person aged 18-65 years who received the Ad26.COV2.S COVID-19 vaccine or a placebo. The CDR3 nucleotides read TGTGCCAGCAGCTTGGCCGGGGCCCGCTACGAGCAGTACTTC. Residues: CASSLAGARYEQYF. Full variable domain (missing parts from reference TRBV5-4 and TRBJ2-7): ETGVTQSPTHLIKTRGQQVTLRCSSQSGHNTVSWYQQALGQGPQFIFQYYREEENGRGNFPPRFSGLQFPNYSSELNVNALELDDSALYLCASSLAGARYEQYFGPGTRLTVT.